These 19 T cell receptor beta chains were sequenced from one sample in a study of blood T cell repertoires in COVID-19. The assay was immunoSEQ multiplex PCR, and TCRdb's table has in-frame clones only and misses some. The sample lists roughly 170,000 clones; 86% were seen once. Sequenced input: peripheral blood. These receptor sequences come from a man aged 70-80 years with active or convalescent COVID-19.

The chain combines TRBV7-6 with TRBJ2-7; D perhaps matches TRBD1 (6 bases). Germline CDR1 reads SGHVS; CDR2 reads FNYEAQ. The CDR3 length is 15 residues. V was shortened by 5 bases and J by 0 bases, with 14 bases between the two germline ends. CDR3 sequence: CASSPGTLYSYEQYF. The CDR3 bases are TGTGCCAGCAGCCCCGGGACACTCTACTCCTACGAGCAGTACTTC.

This chain links TRBV5-1 with TRBJ2-2; D might be TRBD2 (6 bases). V was clipped by 4 bases and J by 8 bases, with 15 bases between them. The CDR3 consists of 14 residues. The germline CDR1 and CDR2 sequences are SGHRS and YFSETQ. The CDR3 DNA reads as TGCGCCAGCAGCCCGGAGGGGTTCTCTGGGGAGCTGTTTTTT. Translation: CASSPEGFSGELFF.

Note on this clone: This CDR3 is also generated by other DNA sequences in the sample. This chain connects TRBV5-1 to TRBJ2-1; the match to TRBD1 covers 9 bases. Germline CDR1 SGHRS, CDR2 YFSETQ. Trimming removed 4 bases from V and 7 bases from J; junction bases left unmatched: 12. This CDR3 contains 16 residues. The CDR3 nucleotides are TGCGCCAGCAGCATCCTGACAGGGGGAATTGGGAATGAGCAGTTCTTC. Translation: CASSILTGGIGNEQFF.

The gene calls are TRBV3-1 (or the pseudogene TRBV3-2) and TRBJ2-7, with 7 bases aligning to TRBD2. This CDR3 comprises 15 residues. Germline CDR1 is LGHDT and CDR2 is YNNKEL (reference sequence). V was clipped by 4 bases and J by 2 bases; unmatched bases: 8. The CDR3 region is CASSPPGRATYEQYF. The CDR3, as DNA: TGTGCCAGCAGCCCCCCGGGGAGGGCCACCTACGAGCAGTACTTC.

The table lists this clone with a count of one. The chain uses TRBV6-2 or TRBV6-3 and TRBJ1-2, with TRBD1 matching 8 bases. The V segment lost 4 bases and the J segment 3 bases; nucleotides outside the gene matches: 1. CDR1 is MNHEY and CDR2 is SVGEGT in the germline V gene. The CDR3 sequence is 13 residues long. The CDR3 DNA reads TGTGCCAGCAGTTCGACAGGGGACTATGGCTACACCTTC. As protein: CASSSTGDYGYTF.

The chain employs TRBV6-6 and TRBJ2-3; 11 positions match TRBD1. The junction had 7 bases not matched to a gene; V was cut back by 5 bases and J by 3 bases. Germline loops: CDR1 MNHNY, CDR2 SVGAGI (reference sequence). This CDR3 has 16 amino acids. This chain's CDR3 is CASSPRGTGGTDTQYF. In nucleotides, the CDR3 is TGTGCCAGCAGTCCCCGCGGGACAGGGGGAACAGATACGCAGTATTTT.

V and J are TRBV6-5 and TRBJ2-1, with TRBD2 matching 11 bases. The ends lost 5 bases at V and 8 bases at J; junction bases unmatched: 8. From germline, CDR1 is MNHEY and CDR2 SVGAGI. This CDR3 has 15 amino acids. CDR3 bases: TGTGCCAGCAGTACCGGGACTAGCGGTTCCTATGAGCAGTTCTTC. Its protein product is CASSTGTSGSYEQFF.

The chain joins TRBV19 to TRBJ1-1; the match to TRBD1 covers 9 bases. With 5 bases clipped from V and 6 bases from J, the junction kept 10 bases outside the gene matches. The length of the CDR3 is 15 residues. The germline V gene encodes CDR1 LNHDA and CDR2 SQIVND (reference sequence). This chain's CDR3 is CASSGIGDRVSEAFF. The CDR3 nucleotides read TGTGCCAGTAGTGGGATAGGGGACAGGGTATCTGAAGCTTTCTTT.

V gene TRBV11-2 combines with J gene TRBJ2-1; 9 positions match TRBD2. The germline gives CDR1 SGHAT, CDR2 FQNNGV. The CDR3 loop spans 16 amino acids. V was pared by 5 bases and J by 4 bases, with 9 bases of the junction left unmatched. The CDR3, as DNA: TGTGCCAGCAGCCGATTCCTAGCGGGATCTTACAATGAGCAGTTCTTC. Protein: CASSRFLAGSYNEQFF. The complete variable domain, with remaining parts taken from reference TRBV11-2 and TRBJ2-1, reads EAGVAQSPRYKIIEKRQSVAFWCNPISGHATLYWYQQILGQGPKLLIQFQNNGVVDDSQLPKDRFSAERLKGVDSTLKIQPAKLEDSAVYLCASSRFLAGSYNEQFFGPGTRLTVL.

The chain joins TRBV24-1 to TRBJ1-5; 8 bases line up with TRBD1. This CDR3 has 16 residues. After removal of 4 bases from V and 4 bases from J, the junction contained 8 bases not matched to a gene. The germline gives CDR1 KGHDR, CDR2 SFDVKD. CDR3 sequence (DNA): TGTGCCACCAGTGACGCTACAGGGGGACCAAATCAGCCCCAGCATTTT. Translating gives CATSDATGGPNQPQHF.

The CDR3 reads CASRFGGNTIYF. The CDR3 region has the DNA TGTGCCAGCAGGTTCGGTGGAAACACCATATATTTT. This chain joins TRBV28 and TRBJ1-3; D is unclear. Per germline, CDR1 MDHEN and CDR2 SYDVKM. With 6 bases removed from V and 3 bases from J, the gap between germline ends came to 6 bases. CDR3 length equals 12 residues.

The chain recombines TRBV7-2 with TRBJ1-6; 8 nucleotides align to TRBD1. CDR3 length: 17 residues. V shed 5 bases, J shed 2 bases, and the junction held 8 bases outside the gene matches. CDR1 is SGHTA and CDR2 is FQGNSA in the germline V gene. In nucleotides, the CDR3 is TGTGCCAGCAGCCTAGAGGCAGGGGGCACCTATAATTCACCCCTCCACTTT. Encoded protein: CASSLEAGGTYNSPLHF.

The chain combines TRBV6-5 with TRBJ2-7, with a possible D match to TRBD2 (6 bases). Germline V lookup: CDR1 MNHEY, CDR2 SVGAGI. Between the trimmed V and J ends, which lost 7 bases and 2 bases, there was a span of 15 bases. The CDR3 spans 14 residues. The CDR3 protein is CASIGRYPPYEQYF. The CDR3 region has the DNA TGTGCCAGCATAGGGAGGTACCCCCCCTACGAGCAGTACTTC.

This chain connects TRBV5-4 to TRBJ2-6; D is ambiguous. V was pared by 3 bases and J by 0 bases, with 7 bases between. Germline V gene data show CDR1 as SGHNT and CDR2 as YYREEE (reference sequence). This CDR3 contains 15 residues. CDR3 protein: CASSSPGSGANVLTF. CDR3 coding DNA: TGTGCCAGCAGCTCACCGGGCTCTGGGGCCAACGTCCTGACTTTC.

V and J are TRBV19 and TRBJ1-3; weak D call: TRBD1 (5 bases). This CDR3 has 15 amino acids. V lost 3 bases to trimming and J lost 2 bases, with 11 bases between them. Looked up from germline, CDR1 is LNHDA and CDR2 is SQIVND (reference sequence). CDR3 sequence: CASSILSGTGNTIYF. The CDR3 bases are TGTGCCAGTAGTATCCTGTCAGGGACTGGAAACACCATATATTTT.

In its sample, this clone was seen many times. J is TRBJ1-4 and V is TRBV2; D ambiguous. Looked up from germline, CDR1 is SNHLY and CDR2 is FYNNEI. Trimming stripped 7 bases from V and 5 bases from J, with 14 bases between. CDR3 length: 14 amino acids. CDR3 DNA sequence: TGTGCCAGCACCTTAACGACGGGGAATGAAAAACTGTTTTTT. As protein: CASTLTTGNEKLFF. Together with reference TRBV2 and TRBJ1-4, the CDR3 gives the full variable domain: EPEVTQTPSHQVTQMGQEVILRCVPISNHLYFYWYRQILGQKVEFLVSFYNNEISEKSEIFDDQFSVERPDGSNFTLKIRSTKLEDSAMYFCASTLTTGNEKLFFGSGTQLSVL.

This clone showed up just a few times. J is TRBJ1-2 and V is TRBV5-5; D perhaps matches TRBD1 (6 bases). V lost 4 bases and J lost 5, with 12 bases in between. The CDR3 runs to 13 residues. Germline V CDR1 and CDR2: SGHKS, YYEKEE (reference sequence). The chain's CDR3 is CASSPERGYGYTF. The CDR3 region has the DNA TGTGCCAGCAGCCCGGAAAGGGGGTATGGCTACACCTTC.

This rearrangement joins TRBV24-1 to TRBJ2-3; D is perhaps TRBD2 (7 bases). Trimming pared 3 bases from V and 4 bases from J, leaving 16 bases between. The CDR3 length is 16 residues. Per germline, CDR1 KGHDR and CDR2 SFDVKD. CDR3 sequence (DNA): TGTGCCACCAGTGATCCCCCGGGGGGCGCATCAGATACGCAGTATTTT. It yields the protein CATSDPPGGASDTQYF.

The rearrangement links TRBV7-2 to TRBJ2-1; 10 bases agree with TRBD1. Unmatched junction bases numbered 8, after V lost 1 base and J lost 5 bases. Germline loops: CDR1 SGHTA, CDR2 FQGNSA. The CDR3 length is 17 residues. This chain's CDR3 is CASSLGGTGVANNEQFF. CDR3 nucleotides: TGTGCCAGCAGCTTAGGTGGGACAGGGGTGGCGAACAATGAGCAGTTCTTC.